These T cell receptor beta chains were read from a single sample in a study of identical twins. MiXCR, run by TCRdb on the 5' RACE reads, gives a single entry per CDR3 protein. The repertoire holds about 240,000 distinct CDR3 sequences, roughly a tenth seen once, with 10% in the top ten. Sequenced material: memory T cells sorted from blood. The receptors originated from a man aged 50 to 60 in good health. Each CDR3 is given with its conserved first and last residue. D genes are given only for firm matches. Where a row states a size, it is once, few, many or the class of an expanded clone; other rows omit it.

clone size	V gene	J gene	D gene	CDR3 protein	CDR3 DNA
NA	TRBV7-9	TRBJ1-5	TRBD1	CASGLDRGHQPQHF	TGTGCCAGCGGTCTCGACAGGGGTCACCAGCCCCAGCATTTT
few	TRBV5-1	TRBJ2-2	NA	CASSSRPENTGELFF	TGCGCCAGCAGCTCAAGACCGGAGAACACCGGGGAGCTGTTTTTT
NA	TRBV6-1	TRBJ1-2	NA	CASSEAGPGYYGYTF	TGTGCCAGCAGTGAAGCCGGGCCAGGCTATTATGGCTACACCTTC
many	TRBV11-2	TRBJ2-1	TRBD2	CASSLGYPTGGYNEQFF	TGTGCCAGCAGCTTAGGTTACCCCACGGGAGGGTACAATGAGCAGTTCTTC
few	TRBV7-8	TRBJ2-6	TRBD2	CASSLMGGYLSGANVLTF	TGTGCCAGCAGCTTAATGGGGGGGTATCTCTCTGGGGCCAACGTCCTGACTTTC
many	TRBV19	TRBJ1-6	NA	CASSPLVRLGDSPLHF	TGTGCCAGTAGTCCGCTCGTGCGGCTGGGGGATTCACCCCTCCACTTT
NA	TRBV20-1	TRBJ2-1	TRBD2	CSAISGRGGNEQFF	TGCAGTGCTATTAGCGGGAGGGGGGGGAATGAGCAGTTCTTC
few	TRBV18	TRBJ2-3	NA	CASSPRETISTDTQYF	TGTGCCAGCTCACCCCGAGAGACAATTTCGACAGATACGCAGTATTTT
NA	TRBV5-8	TRBJ2-7	NA	CASSLGGLESYEQYF	TGTGCCAGCAGCTTGGGTGGTCTAGAGTCCTACGAGCAGTACTTC
few	TRBV28	TRBJ2-7	NA	CASKRLRGSEQYF	TGTGCCAGCAAAAGACTTAGAGGGTCCGAGCAGTACTTC
many	TRBV18	TRBJ2-5	NA	CASSQRLQETQYF	TGTGCCAGCTCCCAGAGATTACAAGAGACCCAGTACTTC
few	TRBV6-1	TRBJ1-3	NA	CASSEAVGPVSGNTIYF	TGTGCCAGCAGTGAAGCGGTAGGACCGGTCTCTGGAAACACCATATATTTT
NA	TRBV15	TRBJ2-4	NA	CATSSAYDAVLAKNIQYF	TGTGCCACCAGCAGTGCGTACGACGCGGTCTTAGCCAAAAACATTCAGTACTTC
many	TRBV12-3/TRBV12-4	TRBJ2-3	NA	CASTEFPDTQYF	TGTGCCAGCACCGAATTTCCAGATACGCAGTATTTT
few	TRBV12-3/TRBV12-4	TRBJ2-3	TRBD2	CASSPLVAGITDTQYF	TGTGCCAGCAGTCCTCTGGTAGCGGGAATCACAGATACGCAGTATTTT
NA	TRBV20-1	TRBJ2-1	NA	CSARGRERYNEQFF	TGCAGTGCTCGGGGGCGGGAGCGGTACAATGAGCAGTTCTTC
few	TRBV6-1	TRBJ1-6	TRBD1	CASRGTGARTPLHF	TGTGCCAGCAGGGGGACAGGGGCTCGCACACCCCTCCACTTT
many	TRBV6-2/TRBV6-3	TRBJ1-1	NA	CASSSQGYTITEAFF	TGTGCCAGCAGTTCTCAGGGGTACACGATCACTGAAGCTTTCTTT
many	TRBV3-1	TRBJ2-2	NA	CASSWTANTGELFF	TGTGCCAGCAGCTGGACCGCGAACACCGGGGAGCTGTTTTTT
NA	TRBV28	TRBJ1-1	NA	CASTPDFLNTEAFF	TGTGCCAGCACCCCGGACTTCCTGAACACTGAAGCTTTCTTT
few	TRBV6-2/TRBV6-3	TRBJ2-6	NA	CASRRGQTDSGANVLTF	TGTGCCAGCAGACGAGGGCAGACGGACTCTGGGGCCAACGTCCTGACTTTC
many	TRBV6-5	TRBJ2-3	TRBD1	CASKYRGTDTQYF	TGTGCCAGCAAATACAGGGGAACAGATACGCAGTATTTT
medium-sized	TRBV7-2	TRBJ1-1	NA	CASSLVGGRNTEAFF	TGTGCCAGCAGCTTAGTTGGAGGGAGGAACACTGAAGCTTTCTTT
many	TRBV27	TRBJ1-2	NA	CASSELGLVQRQRNYGYTF	TGTGCCAGCAGTGAACTAGGGTTGGTACAACGACAAAGGAACTATGGCTACACCTTC
NA	TRBV27	TRBJ2-1	NA	CASSLSPRSGQFF	TGTGCCAGCAGTTTATCCCCTCGGTCTGGGCAGTTCTTC
many	TRBV20-1	TRBJ1-2	TRBD1	CSARDMGQGALYGYTF	TGCAGTGCTAGAGATATGGGACAGGGGGCCCTCTATGGCTACACCTTC
NA	TRBV29-1	TRBJ2-5	TRBD1	CSVGPRTGGETQYF	TGCAGCGTTGGGCCTCGGACAGGGGGAGAGACCCAGTACTTC
many	TRBV10-3	TRBJ2-6	NA	CAISVQTGRAGANVLTF	TGTGCCATCAGTGTACAGACAGGTCGTGCTGGGGCCAACGTCCTGACTTTC
many	TRBV20-1	TRBJ1-3	NA	CSAQPRHYSGNTIYF	TGCAGTGCTCAACCTCGACATTACTCTGGAAACACCATATATTTT
NA	TRBV27	TRBJ1-1	TRBD1	CASRDETGVNTEAFF	TGTGCCAGCAGGGACGAGACAGGGGTTAACACTGAAGCTTTCTTT
NA	TRBV9	TRBJ2-2	NA	CASSAPSSALQDGELFF	TGTGCCAGCAGCGCCCCCTCTAGCGCCCTTCAAGACGGGGAGCTGTTTTTT
NA	TRBV4-3	TRBJ1-3	NA	CASSQDPYSNSGNTIYF	TGCGCCAGCAGCCAAGATCCCTACTCCAACTCTGGAAACACCATATATTTT
few	TRBV5-1	TRBJ2-2	NA	CASRWAGTGELFF	TGCGCCAGCCGATGGGCCGGCACCGGGGAGCTGTTTTTT
few	TRBV20-1	TRBJ1-5	TRBD1	CSASGGGASNQPQHF	TGCAGTGCTAGCGGAGGGGGCGCGAGCAATCAGCCCCAGCATTTT
NA	TRBV20-1	TRBJ2-7	TRBD2	CSARDWTSGSYEQYF	TGCAGTGCTAGAGATTGGACTAGCGGCTCCTACGAGCAGTACTTC